Listed below are T cell receptor beta chains from one sample, sequenced in a study of shared clonotypes between healthy human individuals. TCRdb's copy holds only in-frame clones and misses some; the assay was immunoSEQ multiplex PCR. The sample includes 640,000 or so clones, around 72% of them seen just once. Material: memory CD4+ T cells sorted from blood. These receptors were obtained from a woman in her 30s in good health. The CDR3 runs from the conserved cysteine through the conserved F or W. A D gene is named only where the DNA matches it firmly. Only some rows state a clone size, as once, few, many or a class for expanded clones.

TRBV5-1	TRBJ2-2	TRBD2	-	CASSPLAGDHTGELFF	TGCGCCAGCAGCCCGCTAGCGGGAGATCACACCGGGGAGCTGTTTTTT
TRBV5-1	TRBJ2-5	TRBD2	-	CASSPGLAGFGETQYF	TGCGCCAGCAGCCCGGGACTAGCGGGATTCGGGGAGACCCAGTACTTC
TRBV6-5	TRBJ2-7	-	once	CASSPDTNSYEQYF	TGTGCCAGCAGCCCGGACACAAACTCCTACGAGCAGTACTTC
TRBV19	TRBJ1-1	-	-	CASQQLGLNTEAFF	TGTGCCAGTCAACAACTGGGACTGAACACTGAAGCTTTCTTT
TRBV7-4	TRBJ1-4	TRBD1	once	CARGGRTGSEKLFF	TGTGCCCGGGGAGGACGGACAGGATCTGAAAAACTGTTTTTT
TRBV11-3	TRBJ2-1	TRBD2	-	CASSFASGRSHEQFF	TGTGCCAGCAGCTTCGCTAGCGGGAGGTCCCATGAGCAGTTCTTC
TRBV7-8	TRBJ2-6	-	-	CASSPIWGRERSGANVLTF	TGTGCCAGCAGCCCCATTTGGGGGCGGGAGAGGTCTGGGGCCAACGTCCTGACTTTC
TRBV18	TRBJ1-3	TRBD1	-	CASSLRGQASSGNTIYF	TGTGCCAGCTCCCTCAGGGGACAGGCGAGCTCTGGAAACACCATATATTTT
TRBV30	TRBJ1-1	-	few	CAWSPRSPPTEAFF	TGTGCCTGGAGTCCCAGGTCCCCCCCCACTGAAGCTTTCTTT
TRBV11-1	TRBJ1-1	TRBD1	-	CATIPRTGWFAEAFF	TGTGCCACCATCCCCCGGACAGGGTGGTTCGCTGAAGCTTTCTTT
TRBV5-4	TRBJ2-1	TRBD2	-	CASSLMGVGGPSNEQFF	TGTGCCAGCAGCTTAATGGGCGTGGGAGGGCCCTCGAATGAGCAGTTCTTC
TRBV7-6	TRBJ2-7	-	-	CASSLGDTPGNYEQYF	TGTGCCAGCAGCTTAGGGGACACCCCTGGGAACTACGAGCAGTACTTC
TRBV4-1	TRBJ2-3	-	-	CASSQGKGSTDTQYF	TGCGCCAGCAGCCAAGGAAAAGGGAGTACAGATACGCAGTATTTT
TRBV29-1	TRBJ1-1	TRBD1	-	CSVEGQINTEAFF	TGCAGCGTCGAGGGACAGATTAACACTGAAGCTTTCTTT
TRBV2	TRBJ2-5	-	-	CASSAGATQETQYF	TGTGCCAGCAGTGCGGGGGCCACGCAAGAGACCCAGTACTTC
TRBV29-1	TRBJ1-1	-	-	CSVEDKDVGAFF	TGCAGCGTTGAAGATAAGGACGTGGGGGCTTTCTTT
TRBV9	TRBJ2-7	-	-	CASSVGPRGSSYEQYF	TGTGCCAGCAGCGTAGGCCCTCGGGGCTCCTCCTACGAGCAGTACTTC
TRBV6-5	TRBJ2-1	TRBD1	-	CASRTGPNEQFF	TGTGCCAGCAGGACAGGGCCCAATGAGCAGTTCTTC
TRBV5-4	TRBJ2-5	TRBD2	-	CASSLSASGLQETQYF	TGTGCCAGCAGCCTCTCGGCTAGCGGCTTACAAGAGACCCAGTACTTC
TRBV19	TRBJ2-3	TRBD1	-	CASRSGTGHTDTQYF	TGTGCCAGTAGATCCGGGACAGGCCACACAGATACGCAGTATTTT
TRBV7-9	TRBJ2-1	TRBD2	-	CASSLVREVSYNEQFF	TGTGCCAGCAGCTTAGTTCGGGAGGTCTCCTACAATGAGCAGTTCTTC
TRBV28	TRBJ2-5	-	-	CASSSTGFYQETQYF	TGTGCCAGCAGTTCTACAGGGTTCTACCAAGAGACCCAGTACTTC
TRBV7-8	TRBJ1-2	TRBD1	-	CASSQEQGAGGYTF	TGTGCCAGCAGCCAAGAACAGGGGGCGGGTGGCTACACCTTC
TRBV5-1	TRBJ1-1	TRBD1	-	CASSLGFRGENTEAFF	TGCGCCAGCAGCTTGGGCTTCAGGGGGGAGAACACTGAAGCTTTCTTT
TRBV11-2	TRBJ2-6	-	-	CASSPQNWRAGANVLTF	TGTGCCAGCAGCCCCCAGAACTGGCGAGCTGGGGCCAACGTCCTGACTTTC
TRBV29-1	TRBJ2-3	-	-	CSVVADTQYF	TGCAGCGTTGTGGCAGATACGCAGTATTTT
TRBV27	TRBJ2-7	TRBD1	-	CASSSTGEKGYEQYF	TGTGCCAGCAGTTCCACAGGGGAAAAAGGGTACGAGCAGTACTTC
TRBV18	TRBJ1-3	-	once	CASSPDGPSGNTIYF	TGTGCCAGCTCACCAGACGGACCCTCTGGAAACACCATATATTTT
TRBV28	TRBJ1-5	TRBD1	-	CASRLTGDPLNQPQHF	TGTGCCAGCAGGCTGACAGGGGACCCCCTTAATCAGCCCCAGCATTTT
TRBV6-1	TRBJ1-2	TRBD1	-	CASSEQMGQNYGYTF	TGTGCCAGCAGTGAACAAATGGGACAGAACTATGGCTACACCTTC
TRBV28	TRBJ2-1	TRBD2	-	CASILALSYNEQFF	TGTGCCAGCATACTAGCGCTTTCCTACAATGAGCAGTTCTTC
TRBV19	TRBJ2-5	TRBD1	few	CASSSRTGEVRETQYF	TGTGCCAGTAGTAGCCGGACAGGGGAGGTTCGGGAGACCCAGTACTTC
TRBV10-3	TRBJ2-5	TRBD2	-	CAISDARGVQETQYF	TGTGCCATCAGTGACGCCCGGGGGGTACAAGAGACCCAGTACTTC
TRBV19	TRBJ1-4	TRBD1	-	CARTGLVNEKLFF	TGTGCCAGGACAGGGCTGGTTAATGAAAAACTGTTTTTT
TRBV23-1	TRBJ1-1	-	few	CASSSRISTEAFF	TGCGCCAGCAGTTCGCGGATCAGCACTGAAGCTTTCTTT
TRBV7-8	TRBJ2-7	TRBD2	-	CASSLQREATCDF	TGTGCCAGCAGCTTACAGCGGGAGGCGACCTGTGACTTC
TRBV2	TRBJ2-7	-	-	CASSVAYEQYF	TGTGCCAGCAGTGTTGCGTACGAGCAGTACTTC
TRBV9	TRBJ1-1	-	once	CASSSGSLNTEAFF	TGTGCCAGCAGCTCCGGGTCCTTGAACACTGAAGCTTTCTTT
TRBV7-6	TRBJ2-3	-	-	CASSLESGRTTDTQYF	TGTGCCAGCAGCTTAGAGTCGGGGCGGACCACAGATACGCAGTATTTT
TRBV10-1	TRBJ2-2	-	few	CASSSGPLGELFF	TGCGCCAGCAGTAGCGGGCCCCTTGGGGAGCTGTTTTTT
TRBV6-6	TRBJ1-1	-	few	CASSYSSRGNTEAFF	TGTGCCAGCAGTTACTCGTCCAGGGGTAACACTGAAGCTTTCTTT
TRBV9	TRBJ2-2	TRBD2	-	CASSVGLAVNTGELFF	TGTGCCAGCAGCGTAGGTCTAGCGGTGAACACCGGGGAGCTGTTTTTT
TRBV10-1	TRBJ2-7	-	many	CASSDHTSSASSSYEQYF	TGCGCCAGCAGTGACCATACATCTAGCGCCTCAAGCTCCTACGAGCAGTACTTC
TRBV19	TRBJ1-5	TRBD1	-	CASSIEYGQGNNQPQHF	TGTGCCAGTAGTATAGAATACGGACAGGGGAACAATCAGCCCCAGCATTTT
TRBV9	TRBJ2-5	-	-	CASSGSTGKKETQYF	TGTGCCAGCAGCGGGTCTACGGGGAAAAAAGAGACCCAGTACTTC
TRBV19	TRBJ2-5	TRBD2	-	CASSILAGGGQETQYF	TGTGCCAGTAGTATCTTGGCGGGAGGGGGCCAAGAGACCCAGTACTTC
TRBV5-6	TRBJ2-2	-	-	CASSFDINTGELFF	TGTGCCAGCAGCTTCGATATAAACACCGGGGAGCTGTTTTTT
TRBV6-1	TRBJ1-1	-	-	CASSEALRLNTEAFF	TGTGCCAGCAGTGAAGCGCTAAGACTGAACACTGAAGCTTTCTTT
TRBV18	TRBJ1-1	TRBD1	-	CASSATGGFGTEAFF	TGTGCCAGCTCTGCAACAGGGGGGTTCGGCACTGAAGCTTTCTTT
TRBV5-1	TRBJ1-3	-	-	CASSLAEPSSGNTIYF	TGCGCCAGCAGCTTGGCGGAGCCGAGCTCTGGAAACACCATATATTTT
TRBV7-2	TRBJ1-3	-	-	CASSPYSLNTIYF	TGTGCCAGCAGCCCATACTCCTTAAACACCATATATTTT
TRBV27	TRBJ1-5	-	-	CASSPRDLRQPQHF	TGTGCCAGCAGCCCGAGGGACTTACGTCAGCCCCAGCATTTT
TRBV28	TRBJ2-7	TRBD2	few	CASSSFHRDGGNEQYF	TGTGCCAGCAGTTCATTTCACCGGGACGGGGGGAATGAGCAGTACTTC
TRBV7-9	TRBJ2-7	TRBD1	-	CASSRGQGHNEQYF	TGTGCCAGCAGCCGGGGACAGGGGCACAACGAGCAGTACTTC
TRBV7-9	TRBJ1-4	TRBD1	-	CASSPGQGELFF	TGTGCCAGCAGCCCCGGGCAGGGGGAACTGTTTTTT